The 6 T cell receptor beta chains below were found in one sample sequenced in a study of blood T cell repertoires in COVID-19. This table comes from immunoSEQ multiplex PCR, and its TCRdb copy is limited to in-frame clones, with some not included. The table records about 250,000 clones, around 83% of them present only once. Sequenced input: peripheral blood. The receptors stem from a man older than 75 with acute or convalescent COVID-19.

This clone was counted a few times. The rearrangement links TRBV28 to TRBJ2-7; no clear D gene. The length of the CDR3 is 10 residues. Germline values: CDR1 MDHEN, CDR2 SYDVKM. The V end lost 3 bases, the J end lost 7 bases, and 4 bases lay between the germline ends. This CDR3 reads CASSFSEQYF. The DNA of the CDR3 is TGTGCCAGCAGTTTTAGTGAGCAGTACTTC. The full variable domain, its missing parts supplied by reference TRBV28 and TRBJ2-7, is DVKVTQSSRYLVKRTGEKVFLECVQDMDHENMFWYRQDPGLGLRLIYFSYDVKMKEKGDIPEGYSVSREKKERFSLILESASTNQTSMYLCASSFSEQYFGPGTRLTVT.

This clone came up once. The V call is TRBV5-1, the J call TRBJ2-5; D might be TRBD1 (6 bases). CDR1 and CDR2 (germline): SGHRS, YFSETQ. This CDR3 comprises 14 residues. The germline V and J ends were trimmed by 0 bases and 3 bases, with 9 bases remaining between them. The CDR3 loop is CASSLDRTEETQYF. CDR3 nucleotides: TGCGCCAGCAGCTTGGATCGGACAGAAGAGACCCAGTACTTC.

The gene calls are TRBV5-1 and TRBJ1-1, with 10 bases matching TRBD1. From germline, CDR1 is SGHRS and CDR2 YFSETQ. The CDR3 extends over 18 amino acids. The ends lost 4 bases at V and 4 bases at J; junction bases unmatched: 16. CDR3 DNA: TGCGCCAGCAGCGACTCGACAGGGGGCAATACAAGGGGCACTGAAGCTTTCTTT. Amino acids: CASSDSTGGNTRGTEAFF.

The rearrangement links TRBV5-1 to TRBJ2-7, with D possibly TRBD2 on 5 matching bases. The CDR3 has 15 amino acids. The germline V gene has CDR1 SGHRS and CDR2 YFSETQ. V gave up 2 bases and J gave up 1 base, with 13 bases separating them. The CDR3 reads CASSFGRVKSYEQYF. In DNA, the CDR3 is TGCGCCAGCAGCTTCGGGCGGGTAAAGTCCTACGAGCAGTACTTC.

The CDR3, as DNA: TGTGCCAGCAGCTTAGCGGGAGGGACTTGGGGGTCCTATAATTCACCCCTCCACTTT. Encoded protein: CASSLAGGTWGSYNSPLHF. The V call is TRBV7-8, the J call TRBJ1-6, with D possibly being TRBD1 (5 bases). CDR1 and CDR2 from the germline V gene are SGHVS and FQNEAQ. The V end lost 0 bases, the J end lost 1 base, and 16 bases lay between the germline ends. The length of the CDR3 is 19 residues.

The genes are TRBV24-1 and TRBJ2-1, with 14 bases identical to TRBD2. V trimming: 7 bases; J trimming: 10 bases; junction bases outside the gene matches: 20. Germline CDR1 is KGHDR and CDR2 is SFDVKD. The CDR3 has 19 amino acids. The CDR3 nucleotides read TGTGCCACCAGCGACGGGACTAGCGGGGGTGTGGTCGGTAACAGGGAGCAGTTCTTC. Its protein is CATSDGTSGGVVGNREQFF.